This T cell receptor (beta chain) appears in the sequencing data of a study of cytomegalovirus exposure and HLA in healthy donors. Broader study findings: The authors enumerated 180 or so TCR beta chains as linked to cytomegalovirus.

The primer mix had 60 Vbeta and 13 Jbeta primers. Measured with immunoSEQ multiplex PCR; TCRdb has only the in-frame clones, and not every one. This table holds some 170,000 clones, roughly three quarters found once. In the case of this clone: Its antigen is unknown.

The sample taken for sequencing was PBMCs. The receptor was derived from a man aged 18 to 30 in good health and CMV-seropositive.

The CDR3 nucleotides read TGTGCCAGCAGCTTAGGAACGACAGGGGGAGAAGAGACCCAGTACTTC. This encodes CASSLGTTGGEETQYF. V is TRBV11-3 and J is TRBJ2-5, with TRBD1 matching 9 bases. Germline lookup yields CDR1 SGHNT and CDR2 YENEEA. The CDR3 has 16 amino acids. V was pared by 1 base and J by 3 bases, with 6 bases of the junction left unmatched.